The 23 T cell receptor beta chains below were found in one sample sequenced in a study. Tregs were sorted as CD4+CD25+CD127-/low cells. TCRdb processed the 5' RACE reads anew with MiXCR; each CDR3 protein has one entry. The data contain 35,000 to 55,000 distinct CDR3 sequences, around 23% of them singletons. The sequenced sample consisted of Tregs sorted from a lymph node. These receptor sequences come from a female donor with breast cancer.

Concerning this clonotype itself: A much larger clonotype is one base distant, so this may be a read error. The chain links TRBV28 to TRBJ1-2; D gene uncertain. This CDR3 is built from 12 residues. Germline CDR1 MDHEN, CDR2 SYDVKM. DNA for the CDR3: TGTGTCAGCAGTTTAAACGTAGTAGGCTACACCTTC. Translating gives CVSSLNVVGYTF.

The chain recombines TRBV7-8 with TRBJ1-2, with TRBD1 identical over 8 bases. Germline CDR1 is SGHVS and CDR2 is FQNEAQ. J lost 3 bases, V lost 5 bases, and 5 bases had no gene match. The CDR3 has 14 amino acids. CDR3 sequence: CASSPLTGDYGYTF. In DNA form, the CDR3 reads TGTGCCAGCAGCCCGCTGACAGGGGACTATGGCTACACCTTC. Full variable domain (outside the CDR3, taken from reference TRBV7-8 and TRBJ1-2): GAGVSQSPRYKVAKRGQDVALRCDPISGHVSLFWYQQALGQGPEFLTYFQNEAQLDKSGLPSDRFFAERPEGSVSTLKIQRTQQEDSAVYLCASSPLTGDYGYTFGSGTRLTVV.

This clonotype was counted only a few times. The DNA of the CDR3 is TGCAGTGCTAGAGATGTAGGCAGCTACGAGCAGTACTTC. Protein product: CSARDVGSYEQYF. This chain joins TRBV20-1 and TRBJ2-7; D is unclear. Germline V gene lookup returns CDR1 DFQATT and CDR2 SNEGSKA (reference sequence). The CDR3 consists of 13 residues. Trimming removed 0 bases at V and 3 bases at J, with 9 bases between.

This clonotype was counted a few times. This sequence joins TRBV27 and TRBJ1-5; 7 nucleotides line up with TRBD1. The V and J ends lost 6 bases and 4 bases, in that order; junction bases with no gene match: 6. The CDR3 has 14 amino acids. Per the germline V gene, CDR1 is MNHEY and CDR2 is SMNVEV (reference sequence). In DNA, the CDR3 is TGTGCCAGCAGCAGACAGGGCACTAATCAGCCCCAGCATTTT. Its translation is CASSRQGTNQPQHF.

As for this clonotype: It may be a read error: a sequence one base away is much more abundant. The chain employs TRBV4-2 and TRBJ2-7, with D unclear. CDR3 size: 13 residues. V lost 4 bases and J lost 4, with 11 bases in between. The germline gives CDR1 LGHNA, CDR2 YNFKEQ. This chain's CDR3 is CASSRLGMYEQYF. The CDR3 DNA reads TGTGCCAGCAGCCGTCTGGGGATGTACGAGCAGTACTTC.

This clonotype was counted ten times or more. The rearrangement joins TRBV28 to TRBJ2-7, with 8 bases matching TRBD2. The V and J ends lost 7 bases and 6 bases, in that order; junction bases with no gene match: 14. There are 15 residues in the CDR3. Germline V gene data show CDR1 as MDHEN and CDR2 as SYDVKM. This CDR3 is CASTPYGGATVEQYF. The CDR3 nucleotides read TGTGCCAGCACCCCATACGGGGGGGCGACTGTCGAGCAGTACTTC.

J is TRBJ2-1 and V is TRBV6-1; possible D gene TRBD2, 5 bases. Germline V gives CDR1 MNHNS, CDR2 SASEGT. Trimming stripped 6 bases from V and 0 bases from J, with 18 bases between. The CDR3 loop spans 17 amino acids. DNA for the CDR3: TGTGCCAGCAGGCCGGGAACGGGGTATAGCTCCTACAATGAGCAGTTCTTC. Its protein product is CASRPGTGYSSYNEQFF.

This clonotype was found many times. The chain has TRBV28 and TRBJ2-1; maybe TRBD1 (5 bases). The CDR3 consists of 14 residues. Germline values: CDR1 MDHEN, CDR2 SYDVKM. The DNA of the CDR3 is TGTACATCAACCCAGGCAGGGTTGGGGAATGAGCAGTTCTTC. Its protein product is CTSTQAGLGNEQFF.

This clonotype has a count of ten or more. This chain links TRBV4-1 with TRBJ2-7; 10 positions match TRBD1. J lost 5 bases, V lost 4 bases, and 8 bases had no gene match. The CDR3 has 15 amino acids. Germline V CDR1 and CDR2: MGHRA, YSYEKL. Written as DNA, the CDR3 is TGCGCCAGCAGCCCGGACAGGGGGAGAGTCCACGAGCAGTACTTC. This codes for CASSPDRGRVHEQYF.

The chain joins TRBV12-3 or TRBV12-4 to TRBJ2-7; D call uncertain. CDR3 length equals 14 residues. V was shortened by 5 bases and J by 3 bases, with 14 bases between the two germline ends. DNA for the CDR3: TGTGCCAGCAGTATGGACGTACGAGGCTACGAGCAGTACTTC. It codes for CASSMDVRGYEQYF.

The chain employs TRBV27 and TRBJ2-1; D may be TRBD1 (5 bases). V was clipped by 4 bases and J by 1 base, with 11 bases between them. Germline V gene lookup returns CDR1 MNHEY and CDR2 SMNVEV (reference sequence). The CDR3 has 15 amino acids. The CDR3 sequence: CASSWGPTSYNEQFF. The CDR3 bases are TGTGCCAGCAGTTGGGGCCCTACTTCCTACAATGAGCAGTTCTTC.

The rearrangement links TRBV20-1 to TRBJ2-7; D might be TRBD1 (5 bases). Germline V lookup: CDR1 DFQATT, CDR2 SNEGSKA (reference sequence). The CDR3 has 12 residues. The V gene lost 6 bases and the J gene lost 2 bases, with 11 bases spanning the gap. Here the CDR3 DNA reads TGCAGTGCGCAAAGGGGCCCCTACGAGCAGTACTTC. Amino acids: CSAQRGPYEQYF.

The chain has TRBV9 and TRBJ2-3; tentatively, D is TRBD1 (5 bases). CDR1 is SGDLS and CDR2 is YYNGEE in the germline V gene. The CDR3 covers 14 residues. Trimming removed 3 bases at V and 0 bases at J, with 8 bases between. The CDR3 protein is CASSADSSTDTQYF. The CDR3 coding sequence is TGTGCCAGCAGCGCCGACAGTAGCACAGATACGCAGTATTTT.

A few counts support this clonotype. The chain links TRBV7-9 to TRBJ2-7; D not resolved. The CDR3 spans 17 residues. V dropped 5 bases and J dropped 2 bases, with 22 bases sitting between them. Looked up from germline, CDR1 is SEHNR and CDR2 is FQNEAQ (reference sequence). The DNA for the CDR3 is TGTGCCAGCAGCCTGCCGACCGGGCGCTCGGCCGCCTACGAGCAGTACTTC. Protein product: CASSLPTGRSAAYEQYF. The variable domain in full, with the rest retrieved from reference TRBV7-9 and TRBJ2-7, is DTGVSQNPRHKITKRGQNVTFRCDPISEHNRLYWYRQTLGQGPEFLTYFQNEAQLEKSRLLSDRFSAERPKGSFSTLEIQRTEQGDSAMYLCASSLPTGRSAAYEQYFGPGTRLTVT.

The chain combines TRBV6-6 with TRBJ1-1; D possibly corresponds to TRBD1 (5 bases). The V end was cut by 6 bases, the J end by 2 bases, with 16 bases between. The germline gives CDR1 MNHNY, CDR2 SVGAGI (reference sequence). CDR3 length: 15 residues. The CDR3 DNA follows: TGTGCCAGCAGGGGGGGGACGGGAAAAAACACTGAAGCTTTCTTT. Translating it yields CASRGGTGKNTEAFF.

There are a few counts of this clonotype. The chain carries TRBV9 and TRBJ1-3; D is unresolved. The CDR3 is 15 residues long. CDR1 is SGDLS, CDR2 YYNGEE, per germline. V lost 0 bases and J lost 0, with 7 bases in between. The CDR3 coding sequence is TGTGCCAGCAGCGTAGGTACAGCCTCTGGAAACACCATATATTTT. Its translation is CASSVGTASGNTIYF.

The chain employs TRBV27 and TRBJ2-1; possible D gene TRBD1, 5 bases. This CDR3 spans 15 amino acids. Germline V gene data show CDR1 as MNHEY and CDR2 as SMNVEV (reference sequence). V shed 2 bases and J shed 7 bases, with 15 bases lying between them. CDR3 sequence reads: CASSLDGFNRNEQFF. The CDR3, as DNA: TGTGCCAGCAGTTTAGACGGCTTCAACAGGAATGAGCAGTTCTTC.

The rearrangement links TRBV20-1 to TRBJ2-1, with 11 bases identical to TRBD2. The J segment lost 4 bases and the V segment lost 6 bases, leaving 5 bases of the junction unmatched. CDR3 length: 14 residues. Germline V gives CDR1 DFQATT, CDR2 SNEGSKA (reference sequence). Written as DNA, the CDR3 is TGCAGTGCCTATAGCGGGAGGGATTACAATGAGCAGTTCTTC. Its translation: CSAYSGRDYNEQFF.

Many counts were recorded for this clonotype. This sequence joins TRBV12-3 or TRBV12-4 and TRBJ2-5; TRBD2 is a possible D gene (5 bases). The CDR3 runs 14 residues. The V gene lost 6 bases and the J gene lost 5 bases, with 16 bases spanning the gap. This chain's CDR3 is CASRNTGRRETQYF. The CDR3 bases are TGTGCCAGCAGGAACACCGGGCGGAGGGAGACCCAGTACTTC.

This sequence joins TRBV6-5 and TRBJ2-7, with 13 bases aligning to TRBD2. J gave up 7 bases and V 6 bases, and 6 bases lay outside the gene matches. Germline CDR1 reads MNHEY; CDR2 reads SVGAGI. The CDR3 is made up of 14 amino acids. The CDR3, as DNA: TGTGCCAGCAGAGGACTAGCGGGAGCGGGGGAGCAGTACTTC. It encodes CASRGLAGAGEQYF.

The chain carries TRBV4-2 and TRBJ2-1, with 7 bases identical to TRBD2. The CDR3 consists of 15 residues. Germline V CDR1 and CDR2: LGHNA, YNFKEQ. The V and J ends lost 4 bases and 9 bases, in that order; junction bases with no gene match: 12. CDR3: CASSLITGTKSEQFF. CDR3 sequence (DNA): TGTGCCAGCAGCCTTATTACCGGGACTAAAAGTGAGCAGTTCTTC.

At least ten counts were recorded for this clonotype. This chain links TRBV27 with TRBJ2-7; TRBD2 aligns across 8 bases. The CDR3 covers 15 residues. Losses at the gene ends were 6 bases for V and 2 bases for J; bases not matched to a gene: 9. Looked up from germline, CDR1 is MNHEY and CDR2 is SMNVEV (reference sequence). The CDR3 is CASSLSGSGAYEQYF. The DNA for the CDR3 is TGTGCCAGCAGCCTAAGCGGGAGTGGGGCCTACGAGCAGTACTTC.

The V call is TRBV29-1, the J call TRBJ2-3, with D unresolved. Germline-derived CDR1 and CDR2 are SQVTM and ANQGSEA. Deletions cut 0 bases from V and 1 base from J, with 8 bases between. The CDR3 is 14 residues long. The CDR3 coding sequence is TGCAGCGTTGAAGATCCCCTAGGCACAGATACGCAGTATTTT. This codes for CSVEDPLGTDTQYF.